The source of this T cell receptor (beta chain) is a study of blood T cell repertoires in COVID-19. Libraries were prepared by immunoSEQ multiplex PCR; TCRdb keeps only in-frame clonotypes and omits some of them. The data contain about 350,000 clones, 88% of them singletons. It was within 2 weeks before study entry that exposed participants met a COVID-19 case. Source material: PBMCs or T cells enriched from blood (not recorded which). The source of this sequence is a woman aged 25 to 39 who had been exposed to COVID-19.

CDR3 sequence (DNA): TGTGCCAGCAGTTCGAGCGGGAGCACAGATACGCAGTATTTT. Its protein is CASSSSGSTDTQYF. The chain uses TRBV28 and TRBJ2-3; perhaps TRBD2 as D (6 bases). CDR3 length: 14 residues. V was trimmed by 4 bases and J by 0 bases, leaving 8 bases between them. Germline CDR1 reads MDHEN; CDR2 reads SYDVKM. Full variable domain (rest looked up from reference TRBV28 and TRBJ2-3): DVKVTQSSRYLVKRTGEKVFLECVQDMDHENMFWYRQDPGLGLRLIYFSYDVKMKEKGDIPEGYSVSREKKERFSLILESASTNQTSMYLCASSSSGSTDTQYFGPGTRLTVL.